Listed here are 21 T cell receptor beta chains from one sample, sequenced in a study of blood T cell repertoires in COVID-19. Sequenced by immunoSEQ multiplex PCR; TCRdb stores in-frame clones only, minus some. The sample carries about 29,000 clones, about nine tenths recorded once. Sequenced input: peripheral blood. These TCRs come from a human donor in a cohort sampled during active COVID-19.

The gene calls are TRBV6-1 and TRBJ1-2, with a tentative D call TRBD1 (6 bases). The CDR3 consists of 16 residues. V lost 2 bases and J 4 bases, leaving 17 bases between the germline ends. Germline lookup yields CDR1 MNHNS and CDR2 SASEGT. DNA of the CDR3: TGTGCCAGCAGTGAACGGGCAGGGGATGGCGGCTATGGCTACACCTTC. Translated, it gives CASSERAGDGGYGYTF.

The V and J genes are TRBV30 and TRBJ2-3; 7 nucleotides align to TRBD2. With V trimmed by 2 bases and J by 0 bases, 2 bases remained unmatched. Germline lookup yields CDR1 GTSNPN and CDR2 SVGIG (reference sequence). The CDR3 has 14 amino acids. The CDR3 loop reads CAWSSGGSTDTQYF. Here the CDR3 DNA reads TGTGCCTGGAGTTCCGGGGGGAGCACAGATACGCAGTATTTT.

The chain recombines TRBV9 with TRBJ2-1; the match to TRBD2 covers 8 bases. Per germline, CDR1 SGDLS and CDR2 YYNGEE. The CDR3 consists of 16 residues. Trimming at V came to 3 bases and at J to 5 bases, leaving 10 bases not matched to a gene. The CDR3 DNA follows: TGTGCCAGCAGCGGGGGTTGGGTAGCGGGGAACAATGAGCAGTTCTTC. It is translated as CASSGGWVAGNNEQFF.

The V and J genes are TRBV28 and TRBJ2-7; TRBD1 might be the D (6 bases). Trimming stripped 1 base from V and 0 bases from J, with 10 bases between. The CDR3 runs to 15 residues. Germline assignment: CDR1 MDHEN and CDR2 SYDVKM. CDR3 bases: TGTGCCAGCAGTTTATCCGGGACACCCTCCTACGAGCAGTACTTC. This gives the protein CASSLSGTPSYEQYF. Combining the CDR3 with reference TRBV28 and TRBJ2-7 gives the whole variable domain DVKVTQSSRYLVKRTGEKVFLECVQDMDHENMFWYRQDPGLGLRLIYFSYDVKMKEKGDIPEGYSVSREKKERFSLILESASTNQTSMYLCASSLSGTPSYEQYFGPGTRLTVT.

The J gene is TRBJ2-1, the V gene TRBV7-8; D remains unclear. The CDR3 covers 15 residues. The germline V and J ends were trimmed by 0 bases and 4 bases, with 10 bases remaining between them. From germline, CDR1 is SGHVS and CDR2 FQNEAQ. The CDR3 sequence: CASSLARELYNEQFF. The DNA of the CDR3 is TGTGCCAGCAGCTTAGCCCGTGAACTATACAATGAGCAGTTCTTC.

The chain uses TRBV2 and TRBJ2-4; D ambiguous. The CDR3 is 15 residues long. CDR1 SNHLY and CDR2 FYNNEI come from the germline V gene. With 6 bases removed from V and 0 bases from J, the gap between germline ends came to 12 bases. The CDR3 loop reads CASRGSFQAKNIQYF. The CDR3, as DNA: TGTGCCAGCAGGGGCAGCTTCCAAGCCAAAAACATTCAGTACTTC.

This clone was seen only once. The CDR3 DNA follows: TGTGCCAGCTCACCCAATCTCGGGGAGACCCAGTACTTC. Translation: CASSPNLGETQYF. The chain carries TRBV18 and TRBJ2-5; D not certain. Deletions cut 3 bases from V and 5 bases from J, with 10 bases between. The CDR3 contains 13 residues. Germline CDR1 reads KGHSH; CDR2 reads LQKENI.

The chain has TRBV9 and TRBJ1-3, with 7 bases that match TRBD1. CDR1 and CDR2 from the germline V gene are SGDLS and YYNGEE. The CDR3 totals 16 residues. The V gene end was trimmed by 0 bases and the J gene end by 2 bases; junction bases not matched to a gene: 5. The CDR3, as DNA: TGTGCCAGCAGCGTAGAACAGGGGACGGCTGGAAACACCATATATTTT. Translation gives CASSVEQGTAGNTIYF.

The CDR3 DNA reads as TGTGCCAGCCAACAGACTAGCGGAATACCCTACGAGCAGTACTTC. It codes for CASQQTSGIPYEQYF. This rearrangement joins TRBV18 to TRBJ2-7, with TRBD2 matching 9 bases. The CDR3 runs to 15 residues. Germline V gene lookup returns CDR1 KGHSH and CDR2 LQKENI. V was pared by 8 bases and J by 2 bases, with 10 bases of the junction left unmatched.

The V call is TRBV9, the J call TRBJ2-1, with 10 bases lining up with TRBD2. The V segment lost 6 bases and the J segment 8 bases; nucleotides outside the gene matches: 5. Germline CDR1 reads SGDLS; CDR2 reads YYNGEE. This CDR3 is built from 13 residues. CDR3 sequence reads: CASTSGGADEQFF. CDR3 bases: TGTGCCAGCACCAGCGGGGGGGCGGATGAGCAGTTCTTC. Using reference TRBV9 and TRBJ2-1 for the parts outside the CDR3, the full variable domain is DSGVTQTPKHLITATGQRVTLRCSPRSGDLSVYWYQQSLDQGLQFLIQYYNGEERAKGNILERFSAQQFPDLHSELNLSSLELGDSALYFCASTSGGADEQFFGPGTRLTVL.

The rearrangement joins TRBV7-2 to TRBJ2-1, with 7 bases aligning to TRBD2. The V segment lost 1 base and the J segment 0 bases; nucleotides outside the gene matches: 3. The CDR3 spans 16 residues. Germline CDR1 reads SGHTA; CDR2 reads FQGNSA. The CDR3 coding sequence is TGTGCCAGCAGCTTAGTGGGGGGGAGCTCCTACAATGAGCAGTTCTTC. Amino acids: CASSLVGGSSYNEQFF.

This clone was counted a few times. The genes are TRBV5-3 and TRBJ2-7; TRBD2 matches 8 bases. TRBV5-3 is labeled an ORF, and its function is uncertain. The V gene end was trimmed by 3 bases and the J gene end by 1 base; junction bases not matched to a gene: 15. CDR3 length equals 18 residues. CDR3 bases: TGTGCCAGAAGCTGGTTGGAAGAGCGGGGGACTCCTTCCTACGAGCAGTACTTC. As protein: CARSWLEERGTPSYEQYF.

The genes are TRBV11-2 and TRBJ1-2; D is possibly TRBD1 (6 bases). CDR1 SGHAT and CDR2 FQNNGV come from the germline V gene. The ends were cut back, 5 bases at V and 1 base at J, with 11 bases in the middle. CDR3 length: 14 amino acids. This CDR3 reads CASSPDRFNYGYTF. The CDR3 bases are TGTGCCAGCAGCCCAGACAGGTTTAACTATGGCTACACCTTC.

V and J are TRBV11-2 and TRBJ2-3, with a weak D call TRBD2 (7 bases). Germline V gene sequence: CDR1 SGHAT, CDR2 FQNNGV. Trimming took off 5 bases at V and 0 bases at J, with 9 bases between the two ends. CDR3 size: 14 residues. CDR3 DNA sequence: TGTGCCAGCAGCCGGGGGGCTAGCACAGATACGCAGTATTTT. Encoded protein: CASSRGASTDTQYF.

The gene calls are TRBV6-1 and TRBJ1-4, with D perhaps TRBD1 (5 bases). The length of the CDR3 is 16 residues. Between the trimmed V and J ends, which lost 4 bases and 7 bases, there was a span of 19 bases. Germline V CDR1 and CDR2: MNHNS, SASEGT. The CDR3 loop reads CASSGRGHIKAEKLFF. CDR3 sequence (DNA): TGTGCCAGCAGTGGCCGAGGACATATCAAAGCTGAAAAACTGTTTTTT.

V and J are TRBV2 and TRBJ1-5; 7 bases line up with TRBD1. The CDR3 is 15 amino acids. From germline, CDR1 is SNHLY and CDR2 FYNNEI. The V segment lost 3 bases and the J segment 7 bases; nucleotides outside the gene matches: 9. CDR3 region: CASSEFRAGGQPQHF. CDR3 nucleotides: TGTGCCAGCAGTGAGTTCAGGGCAGGGGGACAGCCCCAGCATTTT.

The gene calls are TRBV7-2 and TRBJ2-5, with D perhaps TRBD2 (6 bases). Germline CDR1 is SGHTA and CDR2 is FQGNSA. The V end was cut by 4 bases, the J end by 5 bases, with 23 bases between. The CDR3 covers 17 residues. Here the CDR3 DNA reads TGTGCCAGCAGCTACCAGCCTGGGGACTCTTTTCGGGAGACCCAGTACTTC. Translation gives CASSYQPGDSFRETQYF.

The chain joins TRBV28 to TRBJ2-1; TRBD1 might be the D (6 bases). The germline V gene has CDR1 MDHEN and CDR2 SYDVKM. The CDR3 loop spans 15 amino acids. V lost 1 base to trimming and J lost 4 bases, with 11 bases between them. The DNA of the CDR3 is TGTGCCAGCAGTTTATCAGGGGACCGATACAATGAGCAGTTCTTC. Encoded protein: CASSLSGDRYNEQFF.

This chain connects TRBV2 to TRBJ2-1; TRBD2 aligns across 16 bases. The CDR3 runs 14 residues. Germline CDR1 reads SNHLY; CDR2 reads FYNNEI. Germline trimming cut 3 bases from V and 13 bases from J; bases unmatched to any gene: 3. The CDR3 DNA reads TGTGCCAGCAGTGAGGGACTAGCGGGGGGGCCCCAGTTCTTC. Its translation: CASSEGLAGGPQFF.

This sequence joins TRBV6-5 and TRBJ2-6; D is ambiguous. Germline V gene lookup returns CDR1 MNHEY and CDR2 SVGAGI. With 2 bases removed from V and 0 bases from J, the gap between germline ends came to 5 bases. This CDR3 contains 15 residues. CDR3 bases: TGTGCCAGCAGTTACACCTACTCTGGGGCCAACGTCCTGACTTTC. Protein sequence: CASSYTYSGANVLTF.

This chain connects TRBV6-6 to TRBJ2-1; 8 bases line up with TRBD2. Germline V gene lookup returns CDR1 MNHNY and CDR2 SVGAGI (reference sequence). After removal of 6 bases from V and 6 bases from J, the junction contained 4 bases not matched to a gene. The length of the CDR3 is 13 residues. The CDR3 region has the DNA TGTGCCAGCAGCTACGGGGGGGGCAATGAGCAGTTCTTC. Residues: CASSYGGGNEQFF.